These 2 T cell receptor beta chains were sequenced from one sample in a study of CD8 T cells in ankylosing spondylitis. One entry per CDR3 protein, called by TCRdb with MiXCR from the 5' RACE reads. The repertoire consists of approximately 220,000 distinct CDR3 sequences, with about 10% occurring once and the leading ten covering 21%. Sequenced material: blood, either unsorted or a sorted T cell fraction (not recorded which). The receptors here all came from a male donor with ankylosing spondylitis or in good health (not recorded which).

This clonotype was counted only a few times. V and J are TRBV12-3 or TRBV12-4 and TRBJ2-5; D remains unclear. The CDR3 length is 17 residues. V was shortened by 2 bases and J by 5 bases, with 21 bases between the two germline ends. The CDR3 nucleotides are TGTGCCAGCAGTTTAAGGATCAGGATGCGCGTTCGGGAGACCCAGTACTTC. Translated: CASSLRIRMRVRETQYF.

This clonotype occurred many times. The junction does not match germline at one end; this may be a read error. The gene calls are TRBV7-7 and TRBJ2-7; no clear D gene. CDR3 size: 13 residues. Germline-derived CDR1 and CDR2 are SSHAT and FNYEAQ (reference sequence). As DNA, the CDR3 is TGTGCTAGCAGTCCCGACGTAGTGAGCGAGCAGTACTTC. Its translation: CASSPDVVSEQYF. Full variable domain (missing parts from reference TRBV7-7 and TRBJ2-7): GAGVSQSPRYKVTKRGQDVTLRCDPISSHATLYWYQQALGQGPEFLTYFNYEAQPDKSGLPSDRFSAERPEGSISTLTIQRTEQRDSAMYRCASSPDVVSEQYFGPGTRLTVT.